This TCR beta chain was sequenced during a study of sequential checkpoint blockade in melanoma. As to treatment: randomized to nivolumab then ipilimumab (arm A) or the reverse (arm B). None of the patients previously received DNA-damaging chemotherapy. Live CD3+CD8+ CD19− CD56− cells were sorted from PBMCs. TCRdb's table, derived via immunoSEQ multiplex PCR, lists solely in-frame clones and lacks some. The sample consists of about 17,000 clones, less than 75% of them appearing once. The CDR3 runs 16 residues. The V and J ends lost 1 base and 8 bases, in that order; junction bases with no gene match: 9. Per the germline V gene, CDR1 is LGHNA and CDR2 is YNFKEQ.

The chain employs TRBV4-2 and TRBJ2-1, with TRBD2 identical over 9 bases. The clonotype comes from a human donor with melanoma. This specimen consisted of CD8+ T cells sorted from blood (inferred from file names), obtained from a patient given nivolumab and ipilimumab in sequence. The CDR3 here is CASSQVGAGGGDEQFF. The CDR3 DNA is TGTGCCAGCAGCCAAGTCGGCGCGGGGGGGGGCGATGAGCAGTTCTTC.